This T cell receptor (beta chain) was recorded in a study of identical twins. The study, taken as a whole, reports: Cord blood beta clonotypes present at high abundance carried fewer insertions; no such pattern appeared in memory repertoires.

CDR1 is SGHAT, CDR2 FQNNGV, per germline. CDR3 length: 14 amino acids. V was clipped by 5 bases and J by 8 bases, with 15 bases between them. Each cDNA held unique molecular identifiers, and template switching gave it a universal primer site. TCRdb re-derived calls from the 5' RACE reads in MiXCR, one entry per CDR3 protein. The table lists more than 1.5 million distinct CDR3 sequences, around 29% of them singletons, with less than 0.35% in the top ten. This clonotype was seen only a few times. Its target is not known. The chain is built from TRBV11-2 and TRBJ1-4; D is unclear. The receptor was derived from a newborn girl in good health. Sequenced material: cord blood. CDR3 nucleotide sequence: TGTGCCAGCAGCCCTAGGCTGTTTGAGGAAAAACTGTTTTTT. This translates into CASSPRLFEEKLFF.